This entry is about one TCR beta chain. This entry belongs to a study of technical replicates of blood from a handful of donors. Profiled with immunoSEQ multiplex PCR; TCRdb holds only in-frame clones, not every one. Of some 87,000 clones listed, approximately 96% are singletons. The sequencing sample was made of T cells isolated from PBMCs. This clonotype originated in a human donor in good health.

This chain's CDR3 is CASSPGVFAQETQYF. The CDR3 DNA sequence: TGTGCCAGCAGCCCAGGGGTCTTTGCCCAAGAGACCCAGTACTTC. The chain employs TRBV7-9 and TRBJ2-5, with D perhaps matching TRBD1 (6 bases). Germline values: CDR1 SEHNR, CDR2 FQNEAQ (reference sequence). V was trimmed by 5 bases and J by 1 base, leaving 14 bases between them. The CDR3 extends over 15 amino acids.